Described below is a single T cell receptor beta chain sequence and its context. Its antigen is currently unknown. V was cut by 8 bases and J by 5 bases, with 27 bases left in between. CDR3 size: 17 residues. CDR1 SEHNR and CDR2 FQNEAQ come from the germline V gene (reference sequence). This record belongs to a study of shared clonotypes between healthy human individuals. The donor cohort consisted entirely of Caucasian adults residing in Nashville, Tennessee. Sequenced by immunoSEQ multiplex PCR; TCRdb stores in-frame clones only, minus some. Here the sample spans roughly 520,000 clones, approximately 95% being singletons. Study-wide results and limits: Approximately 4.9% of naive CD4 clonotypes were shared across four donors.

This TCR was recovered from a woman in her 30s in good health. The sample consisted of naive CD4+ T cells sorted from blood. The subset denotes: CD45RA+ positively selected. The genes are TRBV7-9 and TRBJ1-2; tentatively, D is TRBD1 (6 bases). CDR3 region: CASLGIDRPPEFYGYTF. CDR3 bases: TGTGCCAGCCTGGGGATTGACAGGCCTCCCGAATTTTATGGCTACACCTTC.